Listed below are T cell receptor beta chains from one sample, sequenced in a study of CD8 T cells in Susac syndrome. TCRdb analysed the immunoSEQ multiplex PCR reads with MiXCR anew, one entry per CDR3 protein. The sample shows about 140,000 distinct CDR3 sequences, around 93% of them seen only once. Material: CD8+ T cells from PBMCs. The receptors stem from a human donor with Susac syndrome. The CDR3 runs from the conserved cysteine through the conserved F or W. A D gene is named only where the DNA matches it firmly. Size is omitted from some rows. Given values are once, few, many or a class for expanded clones.

j_call d_call clone_size v_call cdr3_aa cdr3_nt
TRBJ2-7 - - TRBV6-1 CASILDEQYF TGTGCCAGCATCTTGGACGAGCAGTACTTC
TRBJ1-4 - - TRBV21-1 CASSKGQFNEKLFF TGTGCCAGCAGCAAGGGACAGTTTAATGAAAAACTGTTTTTT
TRBJ2-3 TRBD2 - TRBV5-1 CASSLALAGVHTQYF TGCGCCAGCAGCTTGGCCTTGGCGGGAGTCCATACGCAGTATTTT
TRBJ2-7 - - TRBV11-2 CASSLGEGPTYEQYF TGTGCCAGCAGCTTGGGTGAAGGGCCCACCTACGAGCAGTACTTC
TRBJ2-1 TRBD2 - TRBV11-1 CASSLPTGLGLAGMLSYNEQFF TGTGCCAGCAGCTTACCTACGGGATTGGGACTAGCGGGGATGCTCTCCTACAATGAGCAGTTCTTC
TRBJ2-1 TRBD2 - TRBV12-3/TRBV12-4 CASVRAGVITDEQFF TGTGCCAGCGTACGGGCGGGAGTGATTACCGATGAGCAGTTCTTC
TRBJ2-1 - - TRBV20-1 CSARDIQNYNEQFF TGCAGTGCTAGAGATATCCAGAATTACAATGAGCAGTTCTTC
TRBJ2-3 - - TRBV28 CASSMGPDTQYF TGTGCCAGCAGCATGGGCCCAGATACGCAGTATTTT
TRBJ1-2 - - TRBV25-1 CASSEYNGDGYTF TGTGCCAGCAGTGAATATAATGGGGATGGCTACACCTTC
TRBJ1-2 - - TRBV12-3/TRBV12-4 CASSQWSNYGYTF TGTGCCAGCAGTCAGTGGTCTAACTATGGCTACACCTTC
TRBJ2-7 - - TRBV6-1 CASSDLYDQYF TGTGCCAGCAGTGACCTCTACGATCAGTACTTC
TRBJ1-5 - - TRBV29-1 CSVSRLGSSNQPQHF TGCAGCGTAAGCCGGCTGGGTTCAAGCAATCAGCCCCAGCATTTT
TRBJ2-1 - - TRBV11-3 CASSPLEAEQFF TGTGCCAGCAGCCCACTGGAGGCTGAGCAGTTCTTC
TRBJ2-1 TRBD1 once TRBV20-1 CSARDMGQGANEQFF TGCAGTGCTAGAGATATGGGGCAGGGGGCCAATGAGCAGTTCTTC
TRBJ1-1 - - TRBV20-1 CSARDQGGIEAFF TGCAGTGCTAGAGATCAGGGAGGGATTGAAGCTTTCTTT
TRBJ2-1 TRBD2 - TRBV12-3/TRBV12-4 CASSFGREEKDEQFF TGTGCCAGCAGTTTTGGGCGGGAGGAGAAGGATGAGCAGTTCTTC
TRBJ2-4 - - TRBV28 CASSFDPNVQYF TGTGCCAGCAGTTTTGATCCTAACGTTCAGTACTTC
TRBJ2-5 - - TRBV20-1 CSARDGGRGGQETQYF TGCAGTGCTAGAGATGGAGGGAGGGGGGGCCAAGAGACCCAGTACTTC
TRBJ2-7 - - TRBV2 CASSEMSSVAYEQYF TGTGCCAGCAGTGAAATGTCTTCAGTGGCCTACGAGCAGTACTTC
TRBJ2-1 TRBD2 - TRBV10-3 CATTLTSGSGDEQFF TGTGCCACCACTCTCACTAGCGGGAGTGGGGATGAGCAGTTCTTC
TRBJ2-5 - - TRBV5-4 CASSLAYRRGRQETQYF TGTGCCAGCAGCTTGGCGTACCGGCGGGGTAGACAAGAGACCCAGTACTTC
TRBJ2-7 - - TRBV2 CASSLPLGGSAYEQYF TGTGCCAGCAGTCTACCATTGGGTGGTTCAGCCTACGAGCAGTACTTC
TRBJ1-2 - - TRBV30 CAWSVEAQNYGYTF TGTGCCTGGAGTGTTGAAGCCCAGAACTATGGCTACACCTTC
TRBJ1-1 - - TRBV9 CASSGKEGNTEAFF TGTGCCAGCAGCGGAAAGGAGGGGAACACTGAAGCTTTCTTT
TRBJ2-1 TRBD2 - TRBV15 CATLAGTNEQFF TGTGCCACCTTAGCGGGAACCAATGAGCAGTTCTTC
TRBJ2-1 - - TRBV9 CASRGNNEQFF TGTGCCAGCAGGGGGAACAATGAGCAGTTCTTC
TRBJ1-2 - - TRBV1 CTSSLHPTDHYGYTF TGCACCAGCAGCCTCCACCCGACAGATCACTATGGCTACACCTTC
TRBJ2-6 TRBD1 - TRBV6-5 CASSYGTGLSGANVLTF TGTGCCAGCAGTTACGGGACAGGACTCTCTGGGGCCAACGTCCTGACTTTC
TRBJ2-1 - - TRBV4-1 CASKVGTSNEQFF TGCGCCAGCAAAGTCGGGACTTCCAATGAGCAGTTCTTC
TRBJ1-1 TRBD1 - TRBV2 CASSDPGQFTEAFF TGTGCCAGCAGTGATCCGGGACAGTTCACTGAAGCTTTCTTT
TRBJ1-5 - - TRBV7-9 CASSQDRLSNQPQHF TGTGCCAGCAGCCAGGACCGTTTGAGCAATCAGCCCCAGCATTTT
TRBJ1-3 TRBD1 - TRBV7-9 CASSQGTVSGNTIYF TGTGCCAGCAGCCAAGGGACAGTCTCTGGAAACACCATATATTTT
TRBJ1-5 - - TRBV12-3/TRBV12-4 CASTFRLEDQPQHF TGTGCCAGCACTTTCAGGCTGGAGGATCAGCCCCAGCATTTT
TRBJ2-1 TRBD2 - TRBV5-4 CASSPAPLSREGVEQFF TGTGCCAGCAGCCCGGCGCCTCTATCGCGGGAGGGTGTTGAGCAGTTCTTC
TRBJ1-1 - - TRBV5-1 CASSYRSGDSGTEAFF TGCGCCAGCAGCTACCGATCAGGGGATTCGGGCACTGAAGCTTTCTTT
TRBJ1-1 - - TRBV15 CATSGIGAEAFF TGTGCCACCAGCGGGATCGGAGCCGAAGCTTTCTTT
TRBJ2-2 TRBD2 - TRBV7-2 CASSSLAGGIIGELFF TGTGCCAGCAGCTCACTAGCGGGAGGGATTATCGGGGAGCTGTTTTTT
TRBJ2-7 - - TRBV27 CASSSPLGASSYEQYF TGTGCCAGCAGTTCACCTCTCGGGGCCAGCTCCTACGAGCAGTACTTC
TRBJ2-1 TRBD1 - TRBV24-1 CATSDLGTGFGGEQFF TGTGCCACCAGTGATTTAGGGACAGGGTTTGGGGGTGAGCAGTTCTTC
TRBJ1-3 - - TRBV12-3/TRBV12-4 CASSQISPGFLGNTIYF TGTGCCAGCAGTCAAATAAGCCCGGGGTTCCTCGGAAACACCATATATTTT
TRBJ2-3 - - TRBV10-2 CASSEEDTQYF TGCGCCAGCAGTGAGGAGGATACGCAGTATTTT
TRBJ2-7 - - TRBV11-3 CASSPRGAGPAYEQYF TGTGCCAGCAGCCCTAGAGGGGCAGGGCCAGCTTACGAGCAGTACTTC
TRBJ2-7 - - TRBV2 CASSWGSSSYEQYF TGTGCCAGCAGTTGGGGGTCCAGCTCCTACGAGCAGTACTTC
TRBJ2-7 - - TRBV5-6 CASSLGGISDEQYF TGTGCCAGCAGCTTGGGGGGGATTAGCGACGAGCAGTACTTC
TRBJ2-5 TRBD1 - TRBV28 CASSPAGGPHQETQYF TGTGCCAGCAGTCCCGCAGGGGGTCCCCACCAAGAGACCCAGTACTTC
TRBJ2-1 TRBD2 - TRBV20-1 CSADIAGAVRLDEQFF TGCAGTGCCGACATAGCGGGAGCAGTGCGTTTGGATGAGCAGTTCTTC
TRBJ1-5 - - TRBV12-3/TRBV12-4 CASRPIGGQPQHF TGTGCCAGCAGGCCCATCGGGGGTCAGCCCCAGCATTTT
TRBJ2-3 - - TRBV7-2 CASSEGSTDTQYF TGTGCCAGCTCAGAGGGAAGCACAGATACGCAGTATTTT
TRBJ2-5 - - TRBV27 CASSFPGETQYF TGTGCCAGCAGTTTTCCGGGAGAGACCCAGTACTTC
TRBJ2-3 TRBD2 - TRBV27 CASSLKAGGSTDTQYF TGTGCCAGCAGTCTAAAAGCGGGAGGCAGCACAGATACGCAGTATTTT
TRBJ2-7 - - TRBV12-3/TRBV12-4 CASSFHYEQYF TGTGCCAGCAGTTTTCACTACGAGCAGTACTTC
TRBJ1-1 - - TRBV20-1 CSARPLGGQEAFF TGCAGTGCTAGACCCTTGGGGGGGCAGGAAGCTTTCTTT
TRBJ2-3 - - TRBV29-1 CSVGGGFTDTQYF TGCAGCGTTGGAGGGGGTTTCACAGATACGCAGTATTTT